These 29 T cell receptor beta chains share one sample of origin, sequenced in a study of Graves' ophthalmopathy and Graves' hyperthyroidism. CDR3 regions of TCR beta were amplified from RNA transcripts. HTBI primers primed a first-round RT-PCR, and a second-round multiplex PCR followed. MiXCR, applied by TCRdb to the multiplex PCR reads, yields one record per CDR3 protein. The sample records about 1.1 million distinct CDR3 sequences, less than 45% being singletons. Specimen: peripheral blood or thyroid tissue (not recorded which). The origin of the receptors is an adult man with Graves' hyperthyroidism.

The rearrangement uses TRBV7-6 and TRBJ2-3, with 7 bases fitting TRBD2. CDR1 is SGHVS and CDR2 is FNYEAQ in the germline V gene. J was trimmed by 2 bases and V by 3 bases; bases with no gene match: 5. The CDR3 consists of 15 residues. The CDR3 sequence: CASSFSRDYTDTQYF. The CDR3 DNA reads as TGTGCCAGCAGCTTCAGCCGGGACTACACAGATACGCAGTATTTT.

The chain combines TRBV20-1 with TRBJ2-7; TRBD1 agrees at 7 bases. Germline V CDR1 and CDR2: DFQATT, SNEGSKA (reference sequence). The CDR3 runs 11 residues. V lost 8 bases to trimming and J lost 3 bases; unmatched junction nucleotides: 4. The CDR3: CSLGQIYEQYF. DNA for the CDR3: TGCAGTCTGGGACAGATCTACGAGCAGTACTTC.

At least ten counts were recorded for this clonotype. The chain carries TRBV7-6 and TRBJ2-5, with 9 positions matching TRBD2. The CDR3 contains 15 residues. Unmatched junction bases numbered 5, after V lost 1 base and J lost 5 bases. Germline CDR1 SGHVS, CDR2 FNYEAQ. Here the CDR3 DNA reads TGTGCCAGCAGCTTAGTTAGCGGGAGATTTGAGACCCAGTACTTC. Its protein product is CASSLVSGRFETQYF.

V gene TRBV4-1 combines with J gene TRBJ2-7; TRBD2 matches 9 bases. Germline CDR1 MGHRA, CDR2 YSYEKL. CDR3 size: 16 residues. The J segment lost 1 base and the V segment lost 0 bases, leaving 4 bases of the junction unmatched. CDR3 sequence reads: CASSQDATSGSYEQYF. The CDR3 DNA sequence: TGCGCCAGCAGCCAAGATGCGACTAGCGGATCCTACGAGCAGTACTTC.

This clonotype was detected many times. The rearrangement joins TRBV5-1 to TRBJ2-5; D is uncertain. The CDR3 length is 15 residues. Germline CDR1 is SGHRS and CDR2 is YFSETQ. Trimming left V 2 bases short and J 5 bases short, with 16 bases between. The CDR3 DNA is TGCGCCAGCAGCTTTGATCCGGCCCCTTATGAGACCCAGTACTTC. Translating it yields CASSFDPAPYETQYF.

This clonotype was observed many times. The chain carries TRBV7-2 and TRBJ1-6, with D possibly TRBD1 on 6 matching bases. Trimming left V 0 bases short and J 10 bases short, with 13 bases between. This CDR3 contains 15 residues. CDR1 is SGHTA, CDR2 FQGNSA, per germline. In nucleotides, the CDR3 is TGTGCCAGCAGCTTAGCGTGGCAGGGGTACTCACCCCTCCACTTT. It translates to CASSLAWQGYSPLHF.

This chain joins TRBV6-1 and TRBJ2-5; 8 nucleotides agree with TRBD1. In germline, CDR1 is MNHNS, CDR2 SASEGT. The length of the CDR3 is 15 residues. V gave up 8 bases and J gave up 1 base; unmatched junction bases: 9. The CDR3 loop reads CASSPGGYSQETQYF. The CDR3 region has the DNA TGTGCCAGCTCTCCAGGGGGCTACAGCCAAGAGACCCAGTACTTC.

This chain links TRBV12-3 or TRBV12-4 with TRBJ2-7; D is tentatively TRBD1 or TRBD2 (5 bases each). CDR3 length: 15 amino acids. The V and J ends lost 2 bases and 3 bases respectively, with 14 bases between them. In nucleotides, the CDR3 is TGTGCCAGCAGTTTAATGTGGGACGTCAACTACGAGCAGTACTTC. Its protein product is CASSLMWDVNYEQYF.

As to this clonotype: This may be a read error, as it is one base from a much larger clone. The chain links TRBV7-9 to TRBJ1-1; D may be TRBD1 (6 bases). The CDR3 has 12 amino acids. In germline, CDR1 is SEHNR, CDR2 FQNEAQ (reference sequence). The V end was cut by 2 bases, the J end by 7 bases, with 8 bases between. The CDR3 DNA reads TGTGCCAGCAGCTTATGGACAGTTGAAGCTTTCTTT. Translation: CASSLWTVEAFF. Based on the CDR3 plus reference TRBV7-9 and TRBJ1-1, the full variable domain is DTGVSQNPRHKITKRGQNVTFRCDPISEHNRLYWYRQTLGQGPEFLTYFQNEAQLEKSRLLSDRFSAERPKGSFSTLEIQRTEQGDSAMYLCASSLWTVEAFFGQGTRLTVV.

Note on this clonotype: Just one base apart from a much larger clone, this may be a read error. CDR3 bases: TGTGCCAGCAAAGAATTTGGGAGGGTCATGAACACTGAAGCTTTCTTT. This translates into CASKEFGRVMNTEAFF. The genes are TRBV2 and TRBJ1-1; D gene unclear. In germline, CDR1 is SNHLY, CDR2 FYNNEI. CDR3 size: 16 residues. V was clipped by 7 bases and J by 0 bases, with 18 bases between them.

The CDR3 reads CASSAGIGLNYEQYF. CDR3 DNA sequence: TGTGCCAGCAGCGCAGGTATAGGACTAAACTACGAGCAGTACTTC. The rearrangement uses TRBV9 and TRBJ2-7; possible D gene TRBD2, 6 bases. The CDR3 has 15 amino acids. With 3 bases removed from V and 3 bases from J, the gap between germline ends came to 16 bases. Looked up from germline, CDR1 is SGDLS and CDR2 is YYNGEE.

For this clonotype: It may be a read error: a sequence one base away is much more abundant. This sequence joins TRBV29-1 and TRBJ1-1; D ambiguous. The V gene's germline CDR1 is SQVTM and CDR2 ANQGSEA. The CDR3 loop spans 14 amino acids. V was trimmed by 5 bases and J by 2 bases, leaving 15 bases between them. CDR3 bases: TGCAGCGTTAAAAGAACTGAGGGAAACACTGAAGCTTTCTTT. Translating gives CSVKRTEGNTEAFF.

Ten or more counts support this clonotype. The rearrangement joins TRBV7-9 to TRBJ1-6; 7 bases map to TRBD1. V lost 5 bases and J lost 6; bases outside the gene matches: 7. The CDR3 runs 15 residues. Germline lookup yields CDR1 SEHNR and CDR2 FQNEAQ (reference sequence). In DNA, the CDR3 is TGTGCCAGCAGCCAAACGGGACAGAGTAATTCACCCCTCCACTTT. Its protein is CASSQTGQSNSPLHF.

This chain uses TRBV29-1 with TRBJ2-7; D is possibly TRBD1 (5 bases). Germline V lookup: CDR1 SQVTM, CDR2 ANQGSEA. This CDR3 is built from 14 residues. With 4 bases removed from V and 0 bases from J, the gap between germline ends came to 13 bases. The CDR3 is CSVAGRDSSYEQYF. DNA of the CDR3: TGCAGCGTTGCGGGCAGGGATAGCTCCTACGAGCAGTACTTC.

This clonotype was counted a few times. The chain has TRBV6-1 and TRBJ2-5, with a possible D match to TRBD2 (5 bases). The V end lost 2 bases, the J end lost 2 bases, and 9 bases lay between the germline ends. Germline CDR1 is MNHNS and CDR2 is SASEGT. The CDR3 spans 14 residues. The DNA of the CDR3 is TGTGCCAGCAGTGAACTAGCCAGACAAGAGACCCAGTACTTC. It codes for CASSELARQETQYF.

In the case of this clonotype: Being one base from a much bigger clone, this may be a read error. In DNA, the CDR3 is TGTGCCAACAGCTTATGGGGGGCCCAGCAGGGCACCGGGGAGCTGTTTTTT. It codes for CANSLWGAQQGTGELFF. The chain couples TRBV7-2 to TRBJ2-2; D tentatively reads TRBD1 or TRBD2 (6 bases each). The CDR3 covers 17 residues. The germline V gene encodes CDR1 SGHTA and CDR2 FQGNSA.

In this sample, this clonotype turned up many times. The chain employs TRBV12-3 or TRBV12-4 and TRBJ2-7; tentative D call: TRBD2 (5 bases). This CDR3 contains 14 residues. V gave up 6 bases and J gave up 6 bases, with 18 bases separating them. The CDR3 DNA reads as TGTGCCAGCAGCCCACCGGGAAACCACGTCGAGCAGTACTTC. Translating gives CASSPPGNHVEQYF.

This clonotype has only one observation. This chain links TRBV20-1 with TRBJ2-7; the match to TRBD1 covers 10 bases. This CDR3 contains 18 residues. Trimming removed 3 bases from V and 5 bases from J; junction bases left unmatched: 19. The germline gives CDR1 DFQATT, CDR2 SNEGSKA (reference sequence). The CDR3 here is CSASPLSFRDRGTDEQYF. CDR3 nucleotides: TGCAGTGCTAGCCCCCTCTCGTTTAGGGACAGGGGTACGGACGAGCAGTACTTC.

This clonotype was detected many times. The chain is built from TRBV19 and TRBJ1-5; a weak D match, TRBD1 (5 bases). The V end lost 5 bases, the J end lost 6 bases, and 17 bases lay between the germline ends. This CDR3 is built from 15 residues. Germline V gene data show CDR1 as LNHDA and CDR2 as SQIVND (reference sequence). The CDR3 DNA reads as TGTGCCAGTAGTCCCTTTACAGACAGCGGTCAGCCCCAGCATTTT. Translation: CASSPFTDSGQPQHF.

This clonotype appeared many times. J is TRBJ1-2 and V is TRBV24-1; D remains unclear. The germline CDR1 and CDR2 sequences are KGHDR and SFDVKD. V lost 4 bases, J lost 8 bases, and 19 bases lay in between. The length of the CDR3 is 15 residues. The DNA for the CDR3 is TGTGCCACCAGTGACAACAGAGAAGGTACTGGAGGCTACACCTTC. It yields the protein CATSDNREGTGGYTF.

This clonotype appeared many times. The chain is built from TRBV25-1 and TRBJ1-1; D gene unclear. V was trimmed by 5 bases and J by 3 bases, leaving 7 bases between them. The CDR3 has 12 amino acids. CDR1 is MGHDK, CDR2 SYGVNS, per germline. CDR3 sequence (DNA): TGTGCCAGCAGTCGGGCGGACACTGAAGCTTTCTTT. This gives the protein CASSRADTEAFF.

The table lists this clonotype with a few counts. The chain couples TRBV5-1 to TRBJ2-7; possibly TRBD1 for D (5 bases). CDR3 length: 14 residues. Between the trimmed V and J ends, which lost 6 bases and 3 bases, there was a span of 16 bases. CDR1 and CDR2 (germline): SGHRS, YFSETQ. CDR3 DNA sequence: TGCGCCAGCACTCTCCATCAGGGAAACTACGAGCAGTACTTC. It codes for CASTLHQGNYEQYF. The full variable domain, in which reference TRBV5-1 and TRBJ2-7 provide the parts outside the CDR3, is KAGVTQTPRYLIKTRGQQVTLSCSPISGHRSVSWYQQTPGQGLQFLFEYFSETQRNKGNFPGRFSGRQFSNSRSEMNVSTLELGDSALYLCASTLHQGNYEQYFGPGTRLTVT.

Points on this clonotype: A much larger clone differs from this one at a single base, so this may be a read error. The chain joins TRBV11-2 to TRBJ1-2; D gene uncertain. This CDR3 has 14 residues. Germline CDR1 and CDR2: SGHAT and FQNNGV. The CDR3 DNA is TGTGCCAGCAGCCAAGTGTCCATGGGCTATGGCCACACCTTC. Encoded protein: CASSQVSMGYGHTF.

This clonotype was observed many times. CDR3 DNA: TGTGCCAGCAGCCATACCCCGGGACTAGCGGGTCCCAGCCAGTACTTC. Amino acid sequence: CASSHTPGLAGPSQYF. V gene TRBV5-6 combines with J gene TRBJ2-5, with 12 bases matching TRBD2. J lost 10 bases, V lost 4 bases, and 14 bases had no gene match. The CDR3 has 16 residues. Germline loops: CDR1 SGHDT, CDR2 YYEEEE.

V and J are TRBV2 and TRBJ2-7; 7 nucleotides match TRBD1. V was pared by 5 bases and J by 3 bases, with 10 bases of the junction left unmatched. Germline V gene lookup returns CDR1 SNHLY and CDR2 FYNNEI. This CDR3 comprises 15 residues. The CDR3 coding sequence is TGTGCCAGCAGTTACTCGACAGGGAAAGGCTACGAGCAGTACTTC. This gives the protein CASSYSTGKGYEQYF.

This clonotype has a handful of counts. This chain connects TRBV18 to TRBJ1-1; 7 bases map to TRBD1. Per germline, CDR1 KGHSH and CDR2 LQKENI. The CDR3 totals 15 residues. The V and J ends lost 4 bases and 5 bases, in that order; junction bases with no gene match: 10. The CDR3 protein is CASSHDHRGTTEAFF. CDR3 sequence (DNA): TGTGCCAGCTCACACGACCACAGGGGAACGACTGAAGCTTTCTTT.

This clonotype was seen ten or more times. This chain connects TRBV7-9 to TRBJ1-2; the D gene is possibly TRBD1 (5 bases). This CDR3 is built from 17 residues. V lost 5 bases, J lost 2 bases, and 21 bases lay in between. The germline gives CDR1 SEHNR, CDR2 FQNEAQ (reference sequence). CDR3 loop: CASSPWYEGQKNYGYTF. In DNA form, the CDR3 reads TGTGCCAGCAGCCCCTGGTATGAGGGGCAGAAGAACTATGGCTACACCTTC.

The rearrangement uses TRBV7-9 and TRBJ2-7, with D possibly matching TRBD2 (5 bases). The CDR3 is 17 residues long. Trimming removed 1 base from V and 2 bases from J, with 18 bases in between. CDR1 is SEHNR, CDR2 FQNEAQ, per germline (reference sequence). Here the CDR3 DNA reads TGTGCCAGCAGCTTAGGTTCTGGAGGCGGGCAACCCTACGAGCAGTACTTC. Translated, it gives CASSLGSGGGQPYEQYF.

This chain links TRBV5-4 with TRBJ1-5; TRBD1 matches 7 bases. Unmatched junction bases numbered 5, after V lost 5 bases and J lost 6 bases. This CDR3 comprises 13 residues. Germline assignment: CDR1 SGHNT and CDR2 YYREEE (reference sequence). The CDR3 DNA reads TGTGCCAGCAGTTCGGGACAGTTTCAGCCCCAGCATTTT. It specifies CASSSGQFQPQHF.